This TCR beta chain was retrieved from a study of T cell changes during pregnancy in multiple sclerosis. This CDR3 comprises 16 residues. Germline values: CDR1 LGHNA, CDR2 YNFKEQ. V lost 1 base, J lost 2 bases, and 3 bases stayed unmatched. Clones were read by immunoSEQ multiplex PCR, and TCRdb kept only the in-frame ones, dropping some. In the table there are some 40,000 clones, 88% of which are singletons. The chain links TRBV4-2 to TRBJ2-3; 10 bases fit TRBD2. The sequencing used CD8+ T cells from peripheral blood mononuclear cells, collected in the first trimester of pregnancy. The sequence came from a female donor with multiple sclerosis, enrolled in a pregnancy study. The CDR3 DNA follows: TGTGCCAGCAGCCAAGGACTAGCGGGCATCACAGATACGCAGTATTTT. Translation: CASSQGLAGITDTQYF.